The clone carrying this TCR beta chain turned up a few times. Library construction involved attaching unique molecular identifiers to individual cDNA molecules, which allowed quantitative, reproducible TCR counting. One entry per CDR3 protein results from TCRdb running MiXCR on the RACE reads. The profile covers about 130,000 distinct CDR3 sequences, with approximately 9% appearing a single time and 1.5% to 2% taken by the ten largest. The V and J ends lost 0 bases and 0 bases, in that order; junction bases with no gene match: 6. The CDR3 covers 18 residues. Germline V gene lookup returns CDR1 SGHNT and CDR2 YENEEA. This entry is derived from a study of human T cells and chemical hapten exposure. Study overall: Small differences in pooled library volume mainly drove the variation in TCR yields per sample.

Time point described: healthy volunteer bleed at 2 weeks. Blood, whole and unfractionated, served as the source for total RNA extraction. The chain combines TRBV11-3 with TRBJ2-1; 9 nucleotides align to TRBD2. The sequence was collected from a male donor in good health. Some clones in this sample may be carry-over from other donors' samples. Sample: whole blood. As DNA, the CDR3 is TGTGCCAGCAGCTTAGAGCGGGGGGGCCCGTCCTCCTACAATGAGCAGTTCTTC. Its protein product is CASSLERGGPSSYNEQFF.